The rows below give T cell receptor beta chains drawn from one sample of a study of T cells in tuberculosis. Data came from immunoSEQ multiplex PCR; TCRdb stores just in-frame clones and leaves some out. The table lists 88,000 or so clones, just over 90% of them singletons. The sequencing input was CD1b-GMM tetramer-negative cells sorted from PBMCs. The source of these receptors is an adult woman with latent tuberculosis. Both conserved end residues are part of each CDR3. A D gene is named only where the DNA matches it firmly. Only some rows state a clone size, as once, few, many or a class for expanded clones.

V gene	J gene	D gene	clone size	CDR3 protein	CDR3 DNA
TRBV30	TRBJ2-1	-	-	CAWGGASGQVREQFF	TGTGCCTGGGGGGGGGCTTCGGGACAGGTGCGTGAGCAGTTCTTC
TRBV10-3	TRBJ1-5	TRBD1	-	CAISAGQGAGRVAQHF	TGTGCCATCAGTGCTGGACAGGGGGCGGGGAGAGTCGCCCAGCATTTT
TRBV2	TRBJ2-7	TRBD1	once	CATANDREFGEQYF	TGTGCCACTGCCAACGACAGGGAGTTTGGTGAGCAGTACTTC
TRBV5-4	TRBJ1-1	TRBD1	-	CASSTGQGEGTEAFF	TGTGCCAGCAGCACAGGACAGGGGGAGGGCACTGAAGCTTTCTTT
TRBV5-4	TRBJ1-3	-	-	CASRTLARAGNTIYF	TGTGCCAGCAGGACCTTAGCAAGAGCTGGAAACACCATATATTTT
TRBV5-1	TRBJ1-2	-	-	CASSSNQVSYGYTF	TGCGCCAGCAGCTCGAACCAGGTTTCCTATGGCTACACCTTC
TRBV19	TRBJ1-1	-	-	CASSILQRDTEAFF	TGTGCCAGTAGTATTCTCCAGAGGGACACTGAAGCTTTCTTT
TRBV4-1	TRBJ2-3	TRBD1	once	CASSQGTGGIMTDTQYF	TGCGCCAGCAGCCAAGGCACAGGGGGCATAATGACAGATACGCAGTATTTT
TRBV6-6	TRBJ2-7	TRBD1	-	CASSSTTGGIYYEQYF	TGTGCCAGCAGTTCCACGACAGGGGGGATATACTACGAGCAGTACTTC
TRBV7-6	TRBJ2-2	-	-	CASSLGVGQGTGEPFF	-
TRBV10-3	TRBJ2-2	-	-	CAISESEAGAGGELFF	TGTGCCATCAGTGAGTCGGAGGCGGGGGCAGGCGGGGAGCTGTTTTTT
TRBV4-3	TRBJ2-1	TRBD2	-	CASSPFSGGALNEQFF	TGCGCCAGCAGCCCATTTAGCGGGGGGGCCTTAAATGAGCAGTTCTTC
TRBV4-2	TRBJ1-2	-	-	CASSQEIRIDGYTF	TGTGCCAGCAGCCAAGAGATCAGGATTGACGGCTACACCTTC
TRBV6-5	TRBJ2-7	TRBD1	-	CASSGTGGDHEQYF	TGTGCCAGCAGTGGGACAGGGGGAGACCACGAGCAGTACTTC
TRBV7-9	TRBJ2-7	TRBD2	-	CASSLTGGSPYEQYF	TGTGCCAGCAGCTTAACGGGGGGTTCACCCTACGAGCAGTACTTC
TRBV28	TRBJ1-6	-	-	CASSFMSPYNSPLHF	TGTGCCAGCAGTTTTATGAGTCCCTATAATTCACCCCTCCACTTT
TRBV6-1	TRBJ1-3	-	once	CASGAGGTIYF	TGTGCCAGCGGTGCGGGGGGGACCATATATTTT
TRBV5-4	TRBJ2-2	-	few	CASSTQPRPTGELFF	TGTGCCAGCAGTACACAACCCAGGCCAACCGGGGAGCTGTTTTTT
TRBV18	TRBJ2-5	-	-	CASSPWASGETQYF	TGTGCCAGCTCACCATGGGCGTCTGGGGAGACCCAGTACTTC
TRBV6-5	TRBJ2-1	-	-	CASSYGRASSYNEQFF	TGTGCCAGCAGTTACGGCAGGGCGAGCTCCTACAATGAGCAGTTCTTC